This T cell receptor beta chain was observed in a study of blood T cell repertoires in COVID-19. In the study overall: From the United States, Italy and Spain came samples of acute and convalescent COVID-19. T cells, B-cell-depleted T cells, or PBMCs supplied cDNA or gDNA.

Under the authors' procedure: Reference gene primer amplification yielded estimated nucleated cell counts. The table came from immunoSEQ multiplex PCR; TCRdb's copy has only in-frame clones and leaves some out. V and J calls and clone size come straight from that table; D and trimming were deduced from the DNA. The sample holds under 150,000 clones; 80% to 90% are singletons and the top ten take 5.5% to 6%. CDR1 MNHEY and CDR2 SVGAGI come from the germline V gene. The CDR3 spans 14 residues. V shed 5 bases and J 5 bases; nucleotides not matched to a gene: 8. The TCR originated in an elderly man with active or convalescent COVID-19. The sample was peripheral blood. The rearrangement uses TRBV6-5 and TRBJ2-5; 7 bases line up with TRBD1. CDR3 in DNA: TGTGCCAGCAGTCCCGGGACAGACCGGGAGACCCAGTACTTC. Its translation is CASSPGTDRETQYF.